The 5 T cell receptor beta chains presented below share a single source sample, sequenced in a study of Ad26.COV2.S vaccination and SARS-CoV-2 variants. Measured with immunoSEQ multiplex PCR; TCRdb has only the in-frame clones, and not every one. The sample consists of some 350,000 clones, approximately 81% of them appearing once. Treatment in this sample: 15 to 20 received Ad26.COV2.S at low or high dose, single or two shots; about 5 received placebo; per-sample allocation not given. Following the first vaccine or placebo injection, samples were taken on day 63. The sequencing used peripheral blood, collected in a trial of Ad26.COV2.S vaccine versus placebo. These receptors all stem from a person aged 18-65 years who received the Ad26.COV2.S COVID-19 vaccine or a placebo.

V usage is TRBV5-1 and J usage is TRBJ1-4; D gene ambiguous. This CDR3 is 13 amino acids long. The V end lost 6 bases, the J end lost 7 bases, and 13 bases lay between the germline ends. Per germline, CDR1 SGHRS and CDR2 YFSETQ. CDR3 sequence reads: CASTVTEGEKLFF. CDR3 DNA sequence: TGCGCCAGCACCGTAACCGAAGGTGAAAAACTGTTTTTT.

The chain links TRBV6-2 or TRBV6-3 to TRBJ2-2, with 8 bases fitting TRBD2. V was pared by 6 bases and J by 0 bases, with 15 bases of the junction left unmatched. The CDR3 runs to 19 residues. Germline V gene data show CDR1 as MNHEY and CDR2 as SVGEGT. The CDR3 DNA reads TGTGCCAGCAGCCAGCCCGGGACTAGGGCGGAAACGAACACCGGGGAGCTGTTTTTT. It is translated as CASSQPGTRAETNTGELFF.

This sequence joins TRBV9 and TRBJ2-7; 10 nucleotides align to TRBD2. V was clipped by 0 bases and J by 0 bases; unmatched bases: 9. CDR1 is SGDLS and CDR2 is YYNGEE in the germline V gene. The CDR3 is 18 residues long. The CDR3 DNA reads TGTGCCAGCAGCGTAGCGGCTAGCGGGGGCGTGAGCTCCTACGAGCAGTACTTC. This gives the protein CASSVAASGGVSSYEQYF.

The chain combines TRBV18 with TRBJ1-1, with D hard to call. The V and J ends lost 2 bases and 2 bases respectively, with 9 bases between them. Germline CDR1 KGHSH, CDR2 LQKENI. This CDR3 contains 14 residues. The CDR3 region is CASSPLADNTEAFF. The CDR3 nucleotides are TGTGCCAGCTCACCATTGGCAGATAACACTGAAGCTTTCTTT.

This chain links TRBV27 with TRBJ2-2, with D tentatively TRBD2 (6 bases). Trimming took off 11 bases at V and 2 bases at J, with 24 bases between the two ends. The CDR3 runs 17 residues. Germline CDR1 reads MNHEY; CDR2 reads SMNVEV (reference sequence). CDR3 DNA: TGTGCCGGCATACCGACACGGCGGGACGGAAACACCGGGGAGCTGTTTTTT. Protein sequence: CAGIPTRRDGNTGELFF.